This TCR beta chain was identified during a study of T cells in Graves' hyperthyroidism and ophthalmopathy. There are 13 residues in the CDR3. V was pared by 6 bases and J by 6 bases, with 5 bases of the junction left unmatched. In this sample, this clonotype turned up many times. Authors of the study amplified TCR beta CDR3 regions from RNA transcripts. The HTBI primer set served for first-round RT-PCR of the TCR CDR3. MiXCR was run by TCRdb on the multiplex PCR reads, yielding one entry per CDR3 protein. The sample lists more than 500,000 distinct CDR3 sequences, 15% to 20% occurring once. V is TRBV12-3 or TRBV12-4 and J is TRBJ1-5; TRBD1 agrees at 7 bases. This sequence originates from a woman in her 30s with Graves' ophthalmopathy. Sequencing was done on a sample of blood. CDR3 protein: CASRQGWVQPQHF. The CDR3 bases are TGTGCCAGCAGACAGGGGTGGGTTCAGCCCCAGCATTTT.